The 10 T cell receptor beta chains reported below all come from one sample, sequenced in a study of beta chain features in type 1 diabetes listed by TCRdb under 2018. The study at large found these results: Type 1 diabetes patients showed a moderate but significant shortening of TCRB CDR3 length in all four CD4+ subsets.

Their antigens remain unidentified. Library method: the immunoSEQ multiplex PCR assay. The High Capacity cDNA Reverse Transcription Kit was used to reverse transcribe all of the isolated RNA, meaning that expressed TCRB transcripts were what got sequenced. TCRdb re-hosts the immuneACCESS table, in-frame sequences only. Its copies lack some clones; in the studies checked, an unresolved V gene accounts for under half of them, and the cause for the rest is not known. The sample table holds 200,000 to 300,000 clones, of which roughly 22% were seen once. Less than 0.03% of the sample is taken by the ten largest. Sequenced: naive CD4+ T cells from blood. Sample cell subset or site, as interpreted from the label and publication: true naive CD4+ T cells. The receptors were sampled from a woman aged 40 to 50 with type 1 diabetes.

This clone was observed a handful of times. The V and J genes are TRBV25-1 and TRBJ2-7; the match to TRBD1 covers 9 bases. The CDR3 totals 15 residues. Trimming at V came to 5 bases and at J to 4 bases, leaving 9 bases not matched to a gene. In germline, CDR1 is MGHDK, CDR2 SYGVNS. CDR3 nucleotides: TGTGCCAGCAGTCCCGAGGGGACAGGGAGGTACGAGCAGTACTTC. This translates into CASSPEGTGRYEQYF.

V is TRBV27 and J is TRBJ2-7; TRBD2 might be the D (5 bases). Germline values: CDR1 MNHEY, CDR2 SMNVEV (reference sequence). Between the trimmed V and J ends, which lost 0 bases and 2 bases, there was a span of 8 bases. The CDR3 is 14 residues long. The CDR3 here is CASSLSTGAYEQYF. The CDR3 region has the DNA TGTGCCAGCAGTTTATCTACCGGGGCCTACGAGCAGTACTTC.

This chain links TRBV27 with TRBJ2-1, with a tentative D call TRBD1 (5 bases). Trimming took off 5 bases at V and 4 bases at J, with 12 bases between the two ends. The CDR3 is made up of 14 amino acids. Germline loops: CDR1 MNHEY, CDR2 SMNVEV (reference sequence). CDR3 sequence (DNA): TGTGCCAGCAGTATAATGACAGCTTACAATGAGCAGTTCTTC. Translating gives CASSIMTAYNEQFF.

This clone was seen only a few times. The chain recombines TRBV7-8 with TRBJ1-2; weak D call: TRBD1 (5 bases). Germline V gene lookup returns CDR1 SGHVS and CDR2 FQNEAQ. V was pared by 5 bases and J by 4 bases, with 23 bases between. The CDR3 is made up of 17 amino acids. This CDR3 reads CASSARGWGDSPYGYTF. DNA of the CDR3: TGTGCCAGCAGCGCTCGGGGGTGGGGCGACAGCCCCTATGGCTACACCTTC.

The V and J genes are TRBV7-2 and TRBJ2-7; D may be TRBD1 (6 bases). The CDR3 contains 13 residues. CDR1 is SGHTA and CDR2 is FQGNSA in the germline V gene. The V gene lost 5 bases and the J gene lost 4 bases, with 12 bases spanning the gap. CDR3 sequence: CASSGKDSYEQYF. CDR3 DNA sequence: TGTGCCAGCAGCGGAAAGGACAGTTACGAGCAGTACTTC.

Here the CDR3 DNA reads TGTGCCAGCAGCTCCCCAGGGGGCCGGAACACTGAAGCTTTCTTT. Its translation is CASSSPGGRNTEAFF. V and J are TRBV7-9 and TRBJ1-1; 8 bases agree with TRBD1. Trimming took 4 bases from V and 1 from J; bases not matched to a gene: 5. Germline V gene data show CDR1 as SEHNR and CDR2 as FQNEAQ (reference sequence). This CDR3 is built from 15 residues. The variable domain in full, with the rest retrieved from reference TRBV7-9 and TRBJ1-1, is DTGVSQNPRHKITKRGQNVTFRCDPISEHNRLYWYRQTLGQGPEFLTYFQNEAQLEKSRLLSDRFSAERPKGSFSTLEIQRTEQGDSAMYLCASSSPGGRNTEAFFGQGTRLTVV.

The chain recombines TRBV30 with TRBJ2-7, with D possibly matching TRBD1 (5 bases). V was shortened by 7 bases and J by 6 bases, with 13 bases between the two germline ends. This CDR3 contains 11 residues. The germline CDR1 and CDR2 sequences are GTSNPN and SVGIG (reference sequence). The CDR3 region has the DNA TGTGCCTCTCAGGGATATTCCGAGCAGTACTTC. Its translation is CASQGYSEQYF.

The chain recombines TRBV5-1 with TRBJ2-2; perhaps TRBD1 as D (6 bases). V was cut by 3 bases and J by 4 bases, with 16 bases left in between. The CDR3 is 16 residues long. Germline V gene sequence: CDR1 SGHRS, CDR2 YFSETQ. The CDR3 DNA is TGCGCCAGCAGCTCCCAACCACAGGGTTTCACCGGGGAGCTGTTTTTT. Translating it yields CASSSQPQGFTGELFF.

The rearrangement links TRBV9 to TRBJ1-4, with D tentatively TRBD1 (6 bases). The V end lost 3 bases, the J end lost 8 bases, and 11 bases lay between the germline ends. Germline V CDR1 and CDR2: SGDLS, YYNGEE. This CDR3 is built from 13 residues. CDR3 bases: TGTGCCAGCAGCGGACAACAGGGCGAAAAACTGTTTTTT. Protein product: CASSGQQGEKLFF.

In this sample, this clone turned up a few times. The chain carries TRBV27 and TRBJ2-1, with a weak D call TRBD1 (5 bases). Germline V gene sequence: CDR1 MNHEY, CDR2 SMNVEV (reference sequence). This CDR3 region has 11 residues. V was clipped by 6 bases and J by 15 bases, with 15 bases between them. In nucleotides, the CDR3 is TGTGCCAGCAGGTTCGACAGTCTGGTGTTCTTC. Translating gives CASRFDSLVFF.